The subject of this entry is one TCR beta chain. Its antigen remains undetermined. No much larger clone exists at a distance of one base, and base qualities are not known. Libraries were built with the immunoSEQ multiplex PCR assay. For the multiplex PCR, a mixture combining 60 forward primers for TCR Vbeta segments and 13 reverse primers for TCR Jbeta segments was used. The CDR3 region of rearranged TCR beta genes was amplified from genomic DNA by a multiplex PCR assay. On the Illumina HiSeq System, the amplified TCR beta libraries were sequenced as 87-base-pair reads. In the source study's methods: In a later analysis, approximately 74 million unique TCR beta chains were counted across the roughly 670 repertoires, and around 10 million of these chains were shared by at least two donors. Raw reads were error-corrected and collapsed into unique sequences by a nearest-neighbor algorithm in which closely related sequences were merged to remove PCR and sequencing errors. V, D and J gene segments were assigned by aligning CDR3 sequences to IMGT reference sequences. For a sequence to be retained, at least a six-nucleotide match to both a V gene segment and a J gene segment was required. Rearrangements were called productive when the CDR3 lacked stop codons and stayed in frame with V and J; all others were non-productive. Following IMGT convention, CDR3 was defined as the stretch from the second conserved V-encoded cysteine up to the conserved J-encoded phenylalanine. Sequences without an unambiguous match to a single V gene segment were excluded from the earlier analysis of over 500 of the donors. An earlier analysis of some 610 of the donors called V segments functional above 56.7% productive rearrangements and segregating when the between-donor standard deviation exceeded 5%. A statistical classification framework was developed to diagnose cytomegalovirus status using the catalog of TCR beta chain sequences. In a later analysis, V and J genes were assigned by comparing TCR nucleotide sequences against IMGT/GENE-DB human TR gene sequences. In a later analysis, CDR3 sequences and most-parsimonious VDJ recombination scenarios were assigned using the TCRdist pipeline. In a later analysis, each TCR beta chain was defined by its CDR3 amino acid sequence together with its V-gene family, and reads without a unique V-gene family were excluded. In a later analysis, fewer than 600 highly shared, low-generation-probability nucleotide sequences were removed to address suspected cross-contamination and a sequencing artifact. A later analysis calculated a clonal expansion index for each public chain from normalized within-repertoire ranks of inferred template counts. In a later analysis, generation probabilities were computed using a VDJ recombination model fitted to out-of-frame rearrangements, and the results were checked against IGoR. In a later analysis, hypergeometric tests were used to score TCR-TCR, TCR-HLA and TCR-CMV co-occurrence, with a repertoire-size bias correction applied to TCR pairs. False discovery rates were estimated in a later analysis by permuting HLA or CMV assignments 20 times. In a later analysis, co-occurring TCRs were grouped using DBSCAN, with TCRdist sequence similarity added in when clustering inside HLA-allele-positive subsets. Repertoires with fewer than 30,000 or more than 120,000 public chains, plus five repertoires with anomalous nucleotide sharing, were excluded from co-occurrence clustering. TCRdb limited this immuneACCESS table to in-frame rearrangements with V and J called. A share of clones is missing; checked studies link under half to unresolved V genes, and the rest is unexplained. That table is the source of V, J and clone size, and D and trimming were worked out from the DNA. This sample lists 150,000 to 200,000 clones; approximately 75% were detected once. The ten most abundant clones make up about 3.8% of the sample.

The cohort comprised some 730 healthy bone marrow donors. All cohort members were sampled while nominally healthy, although unrecorded immune exposures were likely present. The donor was CMV seropositive and was included in the group of 300 or so seropositive cohort members. Every donor gave a peripheral blood sample, and the peripheral blood mononuclear cells from that sample were used for TCR beta sequencing. The Qiagen DNeasy Blood Extraction Kit was used to extract genomic DNA from the blood cell samples. The data were obtained in a study of cytomegalovirus exposure and HLA in healthy donors (dated by TCRdb to about 2017). About the investigation overall: An earlier analysis of roughly 630 of the donors reported 250 to 350 Gb of sequence data and 117 million unique TCR beta sequences from 150 million to 200 million T cells. About 310 gigabases of sequencing data and 80 million or so unique TCR sequences were included in an early release covering about 700 HLA-typed donors. Of the 398 genotyped donors, about 84% fell in the genetic ancestry cluster associated with self-reported Caucasian donors. The study was designed to test whether signatures of past pathogen exposure could be identified by cataloging public T cell receptors. Using immunosequencing, the study profiled T cell repertoires from approximately 700 subjects and related those repertoires to cytomegalovirus serostatus. In addition to the first cohort of 650 to 750 subjects, a separate validation cohort of 120 different subjects was used. The study combined high-throughput TCR immunosequencing, statistical association of individual TCRs with disease status, and machine learning to predict cytomegalovirus infection status. In a later analysis, previously published TCR beta repertoires from 600 to 850 donors were re-analyzed and high-resolution HLA genotyping was added so that TCR occurrence patterns could be studied. The later analysis used no new phenotypic data to find candidate immune exposures, relying instead on TCR beta sequences and their occurrence across donors. An earlier analysis of some 500 of the donors used high-throughput TCR beta sequencing to judge whether each TCR beta V gene segment behaved as functional or pseudogenic. Alongside the repertoire data, information on donor age, sex, ethnicity and CMV serostatus was compiled. Genome-wide SNP genotypes for about 65% of the 666 donors were used in a later genetic analysis, which treated that subset as a discovery cohort. All discovery cohort repertoires had been generated on a single sequencing platform. HLA typing covered class I and class II loci at four-digit resolution. The number of typed donors differed by locus: roughly 629-630 for A, B, C, DRB1 and DQB1; 522 for DQA1; 600 to 610 for DPA1; and roughly 450 for DPB1. Four to six DR-DQ haplotypes were handled as single units for association and clustering, since linkage in the cohort was strong. Across 300 to 400 genotyped donors of the cohort, an average of 235,054 unique TCR beta nucleotide sequences per donor were sequenced, and 15% to 20% of those sequences were non-productive. General findings and caveats noted by the study authors: The cohort was sequenced for TCR beta chains only, and without alpha or paired-chain data the features that could be detected were limited. When HLA alleles, especially DR and DQ, strongly co-occurred, attributing TCR associations to individual alleles was difficult. A cluster of highly shared sequence variants was judged likely to be a technical artifact of the sequencing pipeline. Across donors, most TCR sequences were observed very rarely, whereas some public TCRs were present in many individuals. A few of the identified cytomegalovirus-associated TCR beta chains were confirmed in vitro to be specific for cytomegalovirus antigens. In both the original and validation cohorts, the classifier was reported to diagnose cytomegalovirus status with high specificity and sensitivity. A further reported finding was that TCR beta sequences accurately predicted the HLA-A and HLA-B alleles for most subjects in the first cohort. The study gave a list of more than 150 TCR beta chains associated with cytomegalovirus. Linkage disequilibrium might explain the correlated functional status among segregating V segments, but an unknown experimental factor could not be ruled out. V-gene and J-gene trimming of TCR beta chains was associated with a missense DCLRE1C variant in a later genetic analysis, and the association was replicated in an independent cohort. Some IMGT-functional V segments, including TRBV6-2 and TRBV6-3, could not be distinguished by the 87-base-pair reads and were therefore excluded. Because HLA typing was unavailable for some donors at each locus, only the typed subset was used in association tests. Specific HLA alleles were associated with roughly 16,000 TCR beta sequences at a false discovery rate of 0.05 in a later analysis. A later analysis found that most CMV-associated TCR beta chains appeared HLA-restricted, with HLA associations seemingly driven largely by CMV exposure. In a later analysis, HLA-associated TCR beta chains showed more clonal expansion and lower generation probabilities than non-associated chains that were equally common. According to a later analysis, parvovirus B19, influenza, CMV and Epstein-Barr virus appeared linked to several top co-occurrence clusters. In an earlier analysis of 587 of the donors, most TCR beta V segments appeared in productive rearrangements about 87% or about 30% of the time, broadly matching IMGT annotations. In a later analysis, the rate of TCR association differed among HLA loci, with DRB1 alleles having the most associated TCRs and HLA-C alleles having the fewest. Sequencing depth was assumed to be roughly uniform across donors in the presence/absence analyses, though that assumption may not hold. According to the authors, the approach could potentially be generalized to other disease states and immunological phenotypes. Because counts were too low, seventeen rarely observed V segments, including chromosome 9 orphons, were left out of the earlier analysis of over 550 of the donors. CMV serostatus was the only immune exposure information available for the cohort. Compared with the 666-donor mean, donors in an Asian-associated ancestry cluster had fewer N-insertions in productive TCRs, according to a later genetic analysis.

CDR1 and CDR2, looked up from the germline V gene (reference sequence), are SEHNR and FQNEAQ. From the cysteine up to the phenylalanine, the CDR3 has a length of 15 residues. The read is trimmed to its CDR3 DNA, 45 bases read in frame from base 1. Cut back by 5 bases and 3 bases, the V and J ends lie 14 bases apart. This sequence was found in a man aged 30 to 39 in good health and CMV-seropositive. The chain joins TRBV7-9 to TRBJ1-5; a tentative D call is TRBD1 (5 bases match). Sample: PBMCs. CDR3 protein: CASSPAGHFNQPQHF. The sequenced DNA: TGTGCCAGCAGCCCGGCGGGGCATTTCAATCAGCCCCAGCATTTT.